The 15 T cell receptor beta chains below come from one sample, sequenced in a study of blood T cell repertoires in COVID-19. TCRdb's copy holds only in-frame clones and misses some; the assay was immunoSEQ multiplex PCR. Of about 100,000 clones detected, about 85% appear once; the ten largest clones hold over 10%. The source material was peripheral blood. These receptors came from a human donor in a cohort sampled during active COVID-19.

The V and J genes are TRBV28 and TRBJ2-4; 16 positions agree with TRBD2. Per germline, CDR1 MDHEN and CDR2 SYDVKM. The CDR3 runs to 20 residues. Unmatched junction bases numbered 15, after V lost 6 bases and J lost 4 bases. The CDR3 coding sequence is TGTGCCAGCAGGCTTACCGGGACTAGCGGGGGGGCCAGAGGGAAAAACATTCAGTACTTC. Amino acids: CASRLTGTSGGARGKNIQYF.

The chain links TRBV5-1 to TRBJ1-2; TRBD1 might be the D (6 bases). Germline loops: CDR1 SGHRS, CDR2 YFSETQ. V was pared by 3 bases and J by 6 bases, with 15 bases between. This CDR3 has 14 amino acids. The CDR3 is CASSSKGERDGYTF. The CDR3 DNA sequence: TGCGCCAGCAGCTCAAAGGGGGAGAGGGATGGCTACACCTTC.

The V gene is TRBV6-5, the J gene TRBJ2-1; D is ambiguous. The CDR3 runs 15 residues. Germline V gene lookup returns CDR1 MNHEY and CDR2 SVGAGI. Trimming shortened V by 2 bases and J by 0 bases, and 8 bases separated the two germline ends. The CDR3 nucleotides are TGTGCCAGCAGTTACACTGCGTTCTCCTACAATGAGCAGTTCTTC. This sequence encodes CASSYTAFSYNEQFF.

This clone was counted between two and nine times. This sequence joins TRBV6-6 and TRBJ1-6, with D uncertain. The CDR3 is made up of 14 amino acids. The V gene lost 4 bases and the J gene lost 7 bases, with 11 bases spanning the gap. The germline V gene encodes CDR1 MNHNY and CDR2 SVGAGI (reference sequence). DNA of the CDR3: TGTGCCAGCAGTTCCGGTCACCCAAATTCACCCCTCCACTTT. It encodes CASSSGHPNSPLHF.

The V and J genes are TRBV29-1 and TRBJ1-1, with D maybe TRBD1 (5 bases). CDR3 length: 13 residues. CDR1 SQVTM and CDR2 ANQGSEA come from the germline V gene. V shed 3 bases and J shed 5 bases, with 13 bases lying between them. The CDR3 region is CSVEVGGGTEAFF. The DNA of the CDR3 is TGCAGCGTTGAGGTGGGGGGTGGGACTGAAGCTTTCTTT.

The rearrangement uses TRBV3-1 (or the pseudogene TRBV3-2) and TRBJ2-2, with 13 bases lining up with TRBD2. In germline, CDR1 is LGHDT, CDR2 YNNKEL (reference sequence). The CDR3 spans 16 residues. V dropped 4 bases and J dropped 7; count of bases not matched to a gene: 6. The CDR3 reads CASSLGLAGLVGELFF. The CDR3 DNA sequence: TGTGCCAGCAGCCTGGGACTAGCGGGACTGGTCGGGGAGCTGTTTTTT.

The genes are TRBV5-1 and TRBJ2-3; 8 bases line up with TRBD1. The junction had 10 bases not matched to a gene; V was cut back by 0 bases and J by 7 bases. In germline, CDR1 is SGHRS, CDR2 YFSETQ. The CDR3 sequence is 16 residues long. The CDR3: CASSLDPGQVGNTQYF. The CDR3 DNA follows: TGCGCCAGCAGCTTGGATCCGGGACAGGTTGGGAATACGCAGTATTTT.

The chain employs TRBV5-1 and TRBJ1-2, with 8 nucleotides matching TRBD1. Germline V lookup: CDR1 SGHRS, CDR2 YFSETQ. Germline trimming cut 4 bases from V and 4 bases from J; bases unmatched to any gene: 9. CDR3 length equals 15 residues. CDR3 protein: CASSPRTGQAYGYTF. The CDR3 DNA reads TGCGCCAGCAGCCCAAGGACAGGGCAGGCCTATGGCTACACCTTC.

The J gene is TRBJ1-2, the V gene TRBV7-2; the D gene is possibly TRBD1 (5 bases). V lost 5 bases to trimming and J lost 7 bases, with 11 bases between them. Germline V gene data show CDR1 as SGHTA and CDR2 as FQGNSA. This CDR3 has 12 amino acids. DNA for the CDR3: TGTGCCAGCAGCAGGGGCCTGGGTGGCTACACCTTC. Translated: CASSRGLGGYTF.

The chain has TRBV18 and TRBJ2-7; 10 bases are a match to TRBD1. The CDR3 contains 15 residues. The germline CDR1 and CDR2 sequences are KGHSH and LQKENI. After removal of 0 bases from V and 4 bases from J, the junction contained 3 bases not matched to a gene. This CDR3 is CASSPPRQGAYEQYF. CDR3 nucleotide sequence: TGTGCCAGCTCACCACCCAGACAGGGGGCGTACGAGCAGTACTTC. The variable domain in full, with the rest retrieved from reference TRBV18 and TRBJ2-7, is NAGVMQNPRHLVRRRGQEARLRCSPMKGHSHVYWYRQLPEEGLKFMVYLQKENIIDESGMPKERFSAEFPKEGPSILRIQQVVRGDSAAYFCASSPPRQGAYEQYFGPGTRLTVT.

Remarks on this clone: Germline is not matched at one junction end, which may reflect a read error. The rearrangement links TRBV7-2 to TRBJ1-1; TRBD1 agrees at 9 bases. The CDR3 sequence is 14 residues long. Per germline, CDR1 SGHTA and CDR2 FQGNSA. The CDR3 here is CASSQSSLDRGKVF. The CDR3 nucleotides are TGTGCCAGCAGCCAATCCAGCTTAGACAGGGGGAAGGTCTTT.

V and J are TRBV19 and TRBJ2-2, with D unclear. V was cut by 4 bases and J by 4 bases, with 10 bases left in between. The germline V gene has CDR1 LNHDA and CDR2 SQIVND (reference sequence). The CDR3 extends over 14 amino acids. This CDR3 is CASSKLSSTGELFF. CDR3 sequence (DNA): TGTGCCAGTAGTAAACTTTCTAGCACCGGGGAGCTGTTTTTT.

The J gene is TRBJ2-7, the V gene TRBV18, with a tentative D call TRBD1 (6 bases). Germline CDR1 is KGHSH and CDR2 is LQKENI. V gave up 4 bases and J gave up 0 bases, with 13 bases separating them. The CDR3 contains 15 residues. The CDR3 DNA sequence: TGTGCCAGCTCACAGATCAGGGGACCCTCCTACGAGCAGTACTTC. Translation: CASSQIRGPSYEQYF. Full variable domain (outside the CDR3, taken from reference TRBV18 and TRBJ2-7): NAGVMQNPRHLVRRRGQEARLRCSPMKGHSHVYWYRQLPEEGLKFMVYLQKENIIDESGMPKERFSAEFPKEGPSILRIQQVVRGDSAAYFCASSQIRGPSYEQYFGPGTRLTVT.

This sequence joins TRBV5-1 and TRBJ2-2, with TRBD1 matching 8 bases. Germline V gene sequence: CDR1 SGHRS, CDR2 YFSETQ. V shed 4 bases and J 3 bases; nucleotides not matched to a gene: 5. This CDR3 is built from 15 residues. CDR3 in DNA: TGCGCCAGCAGCGGGGGACAGGCTTACACCGGGGAGCTGTTTTTT. Translation gives CASSGGQAYTGELFF.

The rearrangement uses TRBV20-1 and TRBJ2-5; no definite D call. Between the trimmed V and J ends, which lost 0 bases and 7 bases, there was a span of 6 bases. The CDR3 covers 11 residues. CDR1 is DFQATT, CDR2 SNEGSKA, per germline (reference sequence). In nucleotides, the CDR3 is TGCAGTGCTAGAGATCTCGGGACCCAGTACTTC. Encoded protein: CSARDLGTQYF.